This T cell receptor beta chain originates from a study of T-cell memory formation after mild COVID-19 (dated by TCRdb to 2020 to 2023). With regard to the full study: Most TCR sequence clusters were specific to one of the two donors. Longitudinal TCRalpha and TCRbeta repertoire sequencing tracked T-cell clones expanding and contracting after mild COVID-19 in two donors. The cohort was made up of two young adult volunteers, one female and one male, who were previously healthy. General conclusions and limits of the study: Contracting CD4+ clones were found mainly in CM and EM memory subsets, while CD8+ clones were enriched in EMRA. The study included only a couple of mild cases, and larger cohorts that include severe cases with pre-infection samples were judged to be necessary. Whether the second-wave clones peaking on day 37 were SARS-CoV-2 specific was not confirmed. Some responding clones were detected in pre-infection memory, suggesting pre-existing cross-reactive memory T cells joined the SARS-CoV-2 response. Clones contracting from day 15 to 85 had balanced CD4/CD8 phenotypes, while a second wave expanding from day 15 to 37 was biased towards CD4+.

There are many counts of this clonotype. The clone's antigen remains unknown. Within one base of it there is no much larger clone, and no base qualities were kept. PBMCs were isolated by Ficoll-Paque density gradient centrifugation. The CDR3 numbers 13 residues from cysteine through phenylalanine. This entry keeps only the CDR3 DNA: 39 bases, framed from base 1. CDR1 SGHTA and CDR2 FQGNSA were looked up in the germline V gene. At the junction V is shortened by 5 bases and J by 4 bases; bases outside the gene matches: 4. Sequencing instrument: Illumina NovaSeq 6000. TCRalpha and TCRbeta cDNA libraries were constructed by 5'RACE with constant-segment primers, with sample barcodes and unique molecular identifiers being introduced. RNA was extracted from every sample with Trizol reagent. The libraries were amplified in two PCR steps, and the second step added a second sample barcode and Illumina TruSeq adapters. Sequencing of libraries was performed on an Illumina NovaSeq with 2 x 150 bp paired-end reads. Per the original workflow: Reads were demultiplexed and collapsed into UMI-guided consensus sequences with migec v1.2.7. With mixcr v2.1.11, UMI consensuses were aligned to TRA and TRB V and J templates and assembled into clonotypes. A clonotype was counted as expanded or contracted only when both edgeR and NoisET called the clonotype significant, with the noise models trained on biological replicates. For edgeR calls, the thresholds were a false discovery rate-adjusted p below 0.01 and a log2 fold-change of 1. As an exploratory analysis of dynamics, PCA with hierarchical clustering was applied to max-normalized trajectories of the 1000 most abundant clonotypes. The CD4 or CD8 phenotype of responding clones was assigned using the separately sequenced CD4+ and CD8+ repertoires. TCRdb reworked the public reads: Q25 trimming with fastp, MiXCR clone assembly, productive beta chains retained. Entries that share a CDR3 protein sequence are merged under the most common genes and DNA. None of the V and J calls come from the authors' own analysis; TCRdb made them. The sample contains approximately 180,000 distinct CDR3 sequences, approximately 16% of them found a single time. Of the sample, about 1.9% falls within the top ten clones.

This clonotype originated in an adult woman who had mild COVID-19 (a few samples of this study predate the infection). The sample titles of this study are shuffled in the database, so cell type and time point are left out; the donor was told from shared clones. Recombination connected TRBV7-2 to TRBJ1-1; 7 bases in the junction line up with TRBD1. Input material: PBMCs or a T cell subset sorted from them (not recorded which). Here the CDR3 is given as CASSRQGGTEAFF. The sequenced DNA: TGTGCCAGCAGCCGTCAGGGGGGCACTGAAGCTTTCTTT.